The rows below give T cell receptor beta chains drawn from one sample of a study of patients and donors after allogeneic stem cell transplantation. TCRdb recomputed calls from the RT-PCR reads with MiXCR, one row per CDR3 protein. The data hold 900,000 to 1,000,000 distinct CDR3 sequences, with about a sixth observed a single time. The sequencing input was blood, either unsorted or a sorted T cell fraction (not recorded which). The receptors stem from a human donor who was either an allogeneic HSCT recipient or a stem cell or donor lymphocyte infusion donor (not recorded which). It is not recorded whose cells these are; they may come from a transplant donor. Each CDR3 is given with its conserved first and last residue. A D gene is named only where the DNA matches it firmly. Size values are once, few and many counts, or a class for expanded clones, and some rows have none.

V,size,D,J,CDR3,DNA
TRBV7-3,.,.,TRBJ2-3,CASSSLGGLDTQYF,TGTGCCAGCAGCTCCTTAGGGGGACTAGATACGCAGTATTTT
TRBV6-2/TRBV6-3,few,.,TRBJ2-2,CASSYDPGALTGELFF,TGTGCCAGCAGTTATGACCCGGGGGCCCTCACCGGGGAGCTGTTTTTT
TRBV20-1,few,TRBD1,TRBJ2-6,CSAGQGASGANVLTF,TGCAGTGCAGGACAGGGGGCCTCTGGGGCCAACGTCCTGACTTTC
TRBV12-3/TRBV12-4,many,TRBD1,TRBJ2-3,CASRRDRGWQDTQYF,TGTGCCAGCAGAAGGGACAGGGGGTGGCAAGATACGCAGTATTTT
TRBV27,.,TRBD2,TRBJ2-1,CASSRQRGVNNEQFF,TGTGCCAGCAGCCGTCAGCGGGGAGTAAACAATGAGCAGTTCTTC
TRBV28,.,TRBD2,TRBJ2-3,CASSSPGLAGDTDTQYF,TGTGCCAGCAGTTCCCCGGGACTAGCGGGGGACACAGATACGCAGTATTTT
TRBV12-3/TRBV12-4,.,.,TRBJ1-2,CASSSFKGYTF,TGTGCCAGCAGTTCCTTTAAAGGCTACACCTTC
TRBV29-1,.,TRBD1,TRBJ1-2,CSVADRGQVYGYTF,TGCAGCGTTGCGGACAGGGGCCAGGTCTATGGCTACACCTTC
TRBV6-5,.,.,TRBJ1-3,CASSYELSASGNTIYF,TGTGCCAGCAGTTACGAGCTGTCCGCCTCTGGAAACACCATATATTTT
TRBV14,.,.,TRBJ2-7,CASSHGPSGVYEQYF,TGTGCCAGCAGCCACGGACCGTCTGGGGTATACGAGCAGTACTTC
TRBV15,.,.,TRBJ2-1,CATLRESSYNEQFF,TGTGCCACCCTTCGGGAATCCTCCTACAATGAGCAGTTCTTC
TRBV7-3,few,.,TRBJ1-1,CASSLSVGTEAFF,TGTGCCAGCAGCTTAAGTGTAGGGACTGAAGCTTTCTTT
TRBV29-1,many,.,TRBJ1-1,CSVEKGWDTEAFF,TGCAGCGTTGAAAAAGGTTGGGACACTGAAGCTTTCTTT
TRBV29-1,few,TRBD2,TRBJ2-7,CSVEASGRVGSYEQYF,TGCAGCGTTGAGGCTAGCGGGAGGGTGGGCTCCTACGAGCAGTACTTC
TRBV20-1,few,.,TRBJ1-2,CSARGLSYGYTF,TGCAGTGCTAGGGGCCTCAGCTATGGCTACACCTTC
TRBV12-3/TRBV12-4,.,.,TRBJ2-7,CASRPRESGEQYF,TGTGCCAGCAGACCCCGCGAGTCGGGGGAGCAGTACTTC
TRBV11-2,few,TRBD1,TRBJ1-6,CASSPRTGLSPLHF,TGTGCCAGCAGCCCGAGGACAGGGCTCTCACCCCTCCACTTT
TRBV20-1,.,TRBD2,TRBJ2-3,CSARTSGGVGTQYF,TGCAGTGCTAGGACTAGCGGGGGGGTCGGTACGCAGTATTTT
TRBV9,.,TRBD2,TRBJ2-7,CASSVFGRGRLSEQYF,TGTGCCAGCAGCGTATTCGGGCGGGGGAGGTTAAGCGAGCAGTACTTC
TRBV30,few,.,TRBJ1-5,CAWGLGSQPQHF,TGTGCCTGGGGTTTAGGGAGTCAGCCCCAGCATTTT
TRBV6-2/TRBV6-3,few,.,TRBJ2-1,CASSYSFTHHNEQFF,TGTGCCAGCAGTTACTCTTTCACCCACCACAATGAGCAGTTCTTC
TRBV6-1,few,.,TRBJ2-3,CASSPLSGTDTQYF,TGTGCCAGCAGTCCCCTTTCCGGCACAGATACGCAGTATTTT
TRBV30,few,.,TRBJ2-7,CAWSVDSNYEQYF,TGTGCCTGGAGTGTTGACAGTAATTACGAGCAGTACTTC
TRBV6-5,.,.,TRBJ1-2,CASSYPGGDYGYTF,TGTGCCAGCAGTTACCCTGGGGGGGACTATGGCTACACCTTC
TRBV12-3/TRBV12-4,few,.,TRBJ2-7,CASSLQGFAYEQYF,TGTGCCAGCAGTCTACAGGGTTTCGCCTACGAGCAGTACTTC
TRBV6-5,.,.,TRBJ2-1,CASSYSTPAPQRNEQFF,TGTGCCAGCAGTTACTCGACACCGGCCCCGCAGCGCAATGAGCAGTTCTTC
TRBV27,few,TRBD2,TRBJ2-1,CASSSLAGRSNEQFF,TGTGCCAGCAGTAGCCTAGCGGGTAGATCCAATGAGCAGTTCTTC
TRBV30,.,TRBD2,TRBJ2-7,CAWRGALAGRDEQYF,TGTGCCTGGAGGGGGGCACTAGCGGGGAGGGACGAGCAGTACTTC
TRBV5-1,.,TRBD2,TRBJ2-2,CASSLPTTSENTGELFF,TGCGCCAGCAGCTTGCCTACGACTAGCGAGAACACCGGGGAGCTGTTTTTT
TRBV7-9,.,TRBD1,TRBJ2-1,CASSWGQGKGEQFF,TGTGCCAGCAGCTGGGGACAGGGGAAGGGCGAGCAGTTCTTC
TRBV20-1,few,.,TRBJ2-1,CSASPEYNEQFF,TGCAGTGCTTCCCCGGAGTACAATGAGCAGTTCTTC
TRBV11-2,.,TRBD1,TRBJ2-1,CASSAAPQGVGEQFF,TGTGCCAGCAGCGCAGCCCCACAGGGGGTGGGTGAGCAGTTCTTC
TRBV28,.,TRBD2,TRBJ2-1,CRAGREVYNEQFF,TGCCGTGCGGGGCGGGAGGTTTACAATGAGCAGTTCTTC
TRBV20-1,many,TRBD2,TRBJ2-1,CSATGLAFVNEQFF,TGCAGTGCGACAGGACTAGCGTTCGTCAATGAGCAGTTCTTC
TRBV2,.,.,TRBJ1-3,CASSQQRPAGLNTIYF,TGTGCCAGCAGTCAACAAAGGCCAGCAGGGTTGAACACCATATATTTT
TRBV5-1,few,.,TRBJ2-5,CASSLGRVWETQYF,TGCGCCAGCAGCTTGGGCCGAGTATGGGAGACCCAGTACTTC
TRBV7-9,.,TRBD1,TRBJ2-1,CASSPVGGTAYNEQFF,TGTGCCAGCAGCCCCGTTGGTGGGACAGCTTACAATGAGCAGTTCTTC
TRBV20-1,few,.,TRBJ2-3,CSARSAFGTDTQYF,TGCAGTGCTAGATCGGCCTTCGGCACAGATACGCAGTATTTT
TRBV7-2,many,.,TRBJ2-2,CASSLGVRELFF,TGTGCCAGCAGCTTAGGGGTTCGGGAGCTGTTTTTT
TRBV12-3/TRBV12-4,.,TRBD1,TRBJ1-2,CASSQSTGVYGYTF,TGTGCCAGCAGCCAATCCACAGGGGTCTATGGCTACACCTTC